This T cell receptor (beta chain) was obtained from a study of blood T cell repertoires in COVID-19. On the study more broadly: The United States, Italy and Spain were the sources of the acute and convalescent COVID-19 samples.

Generated by immunoSEQ multiplex PCR, the TCRdb table keeps only in-frame clones and is missing some. The sample records some 400,000 clones, roughly 77% being singletons. The CDR3 extends over 14 amino acids. V was cut by 2 bases and J by 6 bases, with 8 bases left in between. From germline, CDR1 is MGHDK and CDR2 SYGVNS. This sequence joins TRBV25-1 and TRBJ1-6; no firm D call. The TCR sequence derives from a human donor with acute or convalescent COVID-19. The donor label of this sample is uncertain. Sequences were obtained from peripheral blood. The CDR3, as DNA: TGTGCCAGCAGTGAAGTGCCCAGTAATTCACCCCTCCACTTT. It codes for CASSEVPSNSPLHF.